This TCR beta chain was captured in a study of shared clonotypes between healthy human individuals. V was trimmed by 4 bases and J by 2 bases, leaving 9 bases between them. The CDR3 extends over 14 amino acids. Germline values: CDR1 MDHEN, CDR2 SYDVKM. Loaded into unsorted PBMC replicate PCRs was approximately 300 ng DNA, about 30,000 T cell genomes. Unsorted PBMC DNA underwent sequencing on ten immunoSEQ deep assay plates. The table came from immunoSEQ multiplex PCR; TCRdb's copy has only in-frame clones and leaves some out. The table records 400,000 to 600,000 clones, nearly 80% of them present only once.

The source material was PBMCs. This rearrangement joins TRBV28 to TRBJ1-3; no definite D call. This receptor was identified in a woman in her forties in good health. Some clones in this sample may be carry-over from other donors' samples. The CDR3 region is CASSSTYPGNTIYF. CDR3 coding DNA: TGTGCCAGCAGTTCGACATACCCTGGAAACACCATATATTTT.